Below, one T cell receptor (beta chain) is given with its context. This clone's antigen is unknown. Base-call qualities are not available, and no considerably larger clone is one nucleotide away. The data were obtained in a study of vaccination and CD4 T cells after COVID-19 (dated by TCRdb to between 2020 and 2023). Regarding the study in general: Convalescent patients had a positive SARS-CoV-2 result on nasal swab PCR, and of these patients, several had mild disease and one had severe disease. Post-COVID blood samples from convalescent patients were collected a median of around 100 days after diagnosis, with a range of 35 to 161 days. The convalescent cohort comprised six males and four females, including two Hispanic individuals, seven Caucasians, two Asians and one multiracial person. The time from the second vaccine dose to post-vaccine blood sampling had a median of roughly 70 days and ranged from about 12 to 250 days. Participants got two doses of the Pfizer-BioNTech BNT162b2 vaccine (n=8) or two doses of the Moderna mRNA-1273 vaccine (n=2). For a few convalescent patients, samples were collected at an early post-vaccination timepoint (day 14) as well as at a late post-vaccination timepoint (days 161 to 241). In under twelve COVID-19 convalescent patients and a handful of infection-naive healthy vaccine recipients, researchers compared the spike-specific CD4+ TCR repertoire from before mRNA vaccination with the repertoire from after. Control cultures received a CEFX viral epitope pool as the positive control, an HIV-1 Nef peptide pool as the negative control, or no peptide. Culture stimuli were overlapping spike peptide pools from SARS-CoV-2 and from the common cold coronaviruses HCoV-NL63, HCoV-OC43 and HCoV-229E.

The library was made by PCR. DNA from cultured CD4+ T cells underwent TCR sequencing with the Oncomine TCR Beta short-read assay at the Johns Hopkins FTIC core. Genomic DNA was extracted from the cultured CD4+ T cells with the QIAamp micro DNA kit. Oncomine TCR Beta libraries from cultured CD4+ T cells were pooled with unique dual indexes and sequenced on an Illumina iSeq 100. From the authors' description of their analysis: Non-productive sequences were filtered out, and CDR3s that did not start with C, did not end with F or W, or were shorter than 7 amino acids were discarded. Antigen-specific clonotypes were identified with the MANAFEST web application by comparing peptide-stimulated wells with reference and other culture wells. Positive clones required FDR below 0.05, an odds ratio above 5, and productive frequency above 0.1% in at least two of three replicate wells. A clonotype counted as cross-reactive if it showed significant expansion both in the SARS-CoV-2 spike wells and in at least one common cold coronavirus spike condition. Levenshtein distances (stringdist) and unrooted phylogenetic trees (ape) in R version 3.6.1 were used to assess CDR3 homology. TCRdb reprocessing: public reads trimmed at Q25 with fastp, clones called with MiXCR, in-frame beta chains kept. Here each entry gathers all rows of one CDR3 protein and keeps the most common genes and DNA. These V and J calls originate from TCRdb's pipeline instead of the authors' own analysis. This sample holds 20,000 or so distinct CDR3 sequences; 42% were observed only once. The ten largest make up 9.9% of the sample.

Beyond this particular receptor, the publication reports: In convalescent patients, a median approximately 90% of post-vaccine SARS-CoV-2-reactive clones were detected only after vaccination, suggesting vaccine-specific priming. An increase in the median number of SARS-CoV-2-reactive clonotypes from around 20 after infection to roughly 36 after vaccination was observed, but the change was not found to be significant. Only a relatively small number of convalescent patients were included in the study, and early timepoints following natural infection were not analyzed. In convalescent patients, nearly all vaccine-specific clones (304 of 307) were found to be mono-reactive for SARS-CoV-2 spike rather than cross-reactive with common cold coronaviruses.

This specimen's time point label, per the study, means: late sampling 161 to 241 days after vaccination in three convalescent patients. The treatment or condition label on this specimen signifies: approximately nine-day PBMC culture with coronavirus spike peptide pools or control peptides (ViraFEST assay). The study used the ViraFEST assay, which expanded antigen-specific T cells with peptide pools and then identified expanded clonotypes by TCR sequencing. The convalescent patients' positive SARS-CoV-2 PCR tests fell between March and December 2020, which was before the Alpha, Beta and Delta variants emerged in the United States. Each well held 1.5 million to 2.5 million PBMCs cultured with 9 to 10 ug/ml peptide pools in IMDM containing around 5% human AB serum and around 10 IU/ml IL-2. On days 3 and 7, half of the culture medium was replaced with fresh IL-2-containing medium. Once the cells had been in culture for around 10 days, the EasySep CD4+ T cell isolation kit was used to isolate CD4+ T cells by negative selection. PBMCs were separated from whole blood using Ficoll-Paque Plus gradient centrifugation and then either used fresh or cryopreserved at -140C. Culture conditions were generally each tested in triplicate wells.

The germline V gene gives CDR1 as KGHDR and CDR2 as SFDVKD. Including cysteine and phenylalanine, the CDR3 has 14 amino acids. Of all the DNA, just the CDR3 is kept, 42 bases in frame from base 1. From V the trimming removes 3 bases and from J it removes 4 bases, while the gene matches leave 2 bases of the junction unaccounted for. The clonotype originates from a human donor who had recovered from COVID-19. This specimen consisted of CD4+ T cells from blood, cultured in vitro, obtained about 7 months after SARS-CoV-2 vaccination. The sequence joins TRBV24-1 to TRBJ1-2; TRBD1 fits 9 bases in the junction. The base sequence is TGTGCCACCAGTGATCCGACAGGGGGCTATGGCTACACCTTC. This codes for CATSDPTGGYGYTF.